The source of this T cell receptor (beta chain) is a study of T-cell reconstitution after alpha-beta-depleted transplantation in children. Study findings and constraints: Newly generated T cells supplied most T-cell counts and diversity one year post-transplant. Reported findings indicate that, about two months after transplant, alpha-beta T cells came from several hundred expanded clones, which were derived from non-depleted graft cells.

The V end was cut by 0 bases, the J end by 4 bases, with 6 bases between. From germline, CDR1 is LNHNV and CDR2 YYDKDF (reference sequence). CDR3 length: 14 residues. In its sample, this clonotype was seen many times. Its cognate antigen is unknown. Researchers prepared the TCRbeta library using unique molecular identifiers, the study reports. TCRdb re-derived calls from the PCR reads in MiXCR, one entry per CDR3 protein. There are 700,000 to 850,000 distinct CDR3 sequences in the sample; about 16% occur only once, and roughly 4.8% lies in the top ten. This specimen was PBMCs, mostly from graft donor cells, taken 360 days after TCRalphabeta/CD19-depleted stem cell transplant. The clonotype comes from a male patient younger than 18 who had a stem cell transplant for acute lymphoblastic leukemia, so the T cells may come from the graft donor. The chain recombines TRBV15 with TRBJ2-2; D not resolved. The CDR3 nucleotides are TGTGCCACCAGCAGAGACTACACCACCGGGGAGCTGTTTTTT. It translates to CATSRDYTTGELFF.